One and the same sample provided the 20 T cell receptor beta chains below, sequenced in a study of CD8 T cells in ankylosing spondylitis. The study, taken as a whole, reports: Blood of patients with ankylosing spondylitis appeared to be characterized by a TCR beta motif of about 8 highly homologous variants.

Antigens of these TCRs are unknown. TCRdb itself ran the 5' RACE reads through MiXCR, one entry per CDR3 protein. The table lists about 480,000 distinct CDR3 sequences, under 20% of them singletons. Sequencing input: blood, either unsorted or a sorted T cell fraction (not recorded which). These receptors were obtained from a male donor with ankylosing spondylitis.

As DNA, the CDR3 is TGCAGTGCGACACCCATCGGGGCGACGGCCAAAAACATTCAGTACTTC. The encoded protein is CSATPIGATAKNIQYF. This sequence joins TRBV20-1 and TRBJ2-4; D may match TRBD1 or TRBD2 (5 bases each). In germline, CDR1 is DFQATT, CDR2 SNEGSKA (reference sequence). V lost 6 bases, J lost 1 base, and 19 bases lay in between. The CDR3 runs to 16 residues.

This clonotype has more than one count but fewer than ten. This sequence joins TRBV6-2 or TRBV6-3 and TRBJ1-1; D gene ambiguous. Germline lookup yields CDR1 MNHEY and CDR2 SVGEGT. V was shortened by 7 bases and J by 8 bases, with 14 bases between the two germline ends. CDR3 length: 12 amino acids. The CDR3 sequence: CASNDALGEAFF. For the CDR3, the DNA is TGTGCCAGCAATGACGCCCTTGGGGAAGCTTTCTTT.

V is TRBV6-6 and J is TRBJ2-1; D unresolved. Trimming cost V 8 bases and J 4 bases, with 12 bases left between them. Germline CDR1 reads MNHNY; CDR2 reads SVGAGI (reference sequence). The CDR3 consists of 13 residues. CDR3 amino acids: CASAVIVYNEQFF. CDR3 nucleotides: TGTGCCAGCGCGGTGATAGTTTACAATGAGCAGTTCTTC.

The J gene is TRBJ2-3, the V gene TRBV20-1; 11 positions agree with TRBD2. CDR3 length: 18 amino acids. With V trimmed by 5 bases and J by 0 bases, 13 bases remained unmatched. Germline V gene lookup returns CDR1 DFQATT and CDR2 SNEGSKA (reference sequence). For the CDR3, the DNA is TGCAGTGCTGGCGGGGGGACTAGCGGACCCCTTAGCACAGATACGCAGTATTTT. Amino acids: CSAGGGTSGPLSTDTQYF.

CDR3 loop: CSARIGLAGQDTQYF. The CDR3 coding sequence is TGCAGTGCTAGAATCGGCCTAGCGGGGCAAGATACGCAGTATTTT. This sequence joins TRBV20-1 and TRBJ2-3; the match to TRBD2 covers 9 bases. The CDR3 runs to 15 residues. V lost 2 bases, J lost 5 bases, and 8 bases stayed unmatched. Germline V CDR1 and CDR2: DFQATT, SNEGSKA (reference sequence).

CDR3 DNA: TGTGCCAGCAGCTTTGACACGTACAACTACGAGCAGTACTTC. This gives the protein CASSFDTYNYEQYF. The chain combines TRBV11-2 with TRBJ2-7; D is uncertain. CDR1 and CDR2 from the germline V gene are SGHAT and FQNNGV. The CDR3 has 14 amino acids. V lost 3 bases and J lost 3, with 12 bases in between.

The table lists this clonotype with a few counts. The chain couples TRBV15 to TRBJ1-2; D is ambiguous. The CDR3 has 15 residues. The germline V gene encodes CDR1 LNHNV and CDR2 YYDKDF (reference sequence). Trimming shortened V by 4 bases and J by 7 bases, and 19 bases separated the two germline ends. Here the CDR3 DNA reads TGTGCCACCAGCAAAACCGGGGAGGGCTCGAGTGGCTACACCTTC. The encoded protein is CATSKTGEGSSGYTF.

The chain recombines TRBV9 with TRBJ2-3; TRBD1 agrees at 7 bases. In germline, CDR1 is SGDLS, CDR2 YYNGEE. V shed 3 bases, J shed 2 bases, and the junction held 6 bases outside the gene matches. This CDR3 is built from 15 residues. The CDR3, as DNA: TGTGCCAGCAGCGAGACCGGGACAGACACAGATACGCAGTATTTT. It is translated as CASSETGTDTDTQYF. Drawing the rest from reference TRBV9 and TRBJ2-3, the complete variable domain is DSGVTQTPKHLITATGQRVTLRCSPRSGDLSVYWYQQSLDQGLQFLIQYYNGEERAKGNILERFSAQQFPDLHSELNLSSLELGDSALYFCASSETGTDTDTQYFGPGTRLTVL.

This clonotype showed up just a few times. The V gene is TRBV5-5, the J gene TRBJ1-5; maybe TRBD1 (5 bases). Germline V CDR1 and CDR2: SGHKS, YYEKEE (reference sequence). The CDR3 has 14 residues. The V end was cut by 0 bases, the J end by 3 bases, with 7 bases between. CDR3 sequence: CASSLGTINQPQHF. CDR3 nucleotides: TGTGCCAGCAGCTTGGGGACAATCAATCAGCCCCAGCATTTT.

This clonotype showed up just a few times. The chain employs TRBV21-1 and TRBJ1-5. TRBV21-1 is recorded as a pseudogene. The CDR3 runs to 16 residues. Here the CDR3 DNA reads TGTGCCAGCAGCAAAGGTAACTCACCCTGCAATCAGCCCCAGCATTTT. This gives the protein CASSKGNSPCNQPQHF.

The genes are TRBV6-1 and TRBJ2-2; 7 bases are shared with TRBD1. The CDR3 is 16 residues long. Germline V gives CDR1 MNHNS, CDR2 SASEGT. J gave up 3 bases and V 7 bases, and 11 bases lay outside the gene matches. CDR3 sequence (DNA): TGTGCCAGCACACGGGCAGGGACAGCTGACACCGGGGAGCTGTTTTTT. Amino acid sequence: CASTRAGTADTGELFF.

The rearrangement links TRBV21-1 to TRBJ2-1; the table calls TRBD2, which could not be checked here. TRBV21-1 is a recognized pseudogene. The CDR3 is 16 amino acids. DNA for the CDR3: TGTGCCAGCAGCAACAAGACTAGCGGGAGGTTGAATGAGCAGTTCTTC. Its protein is CASSNKTSGRLNEQFF.

This clonotype was seen more than once but under ten times. The J gene is TRBJ2-5, the V gene TRBV3-1; D unresolved. The V gene lost 1 base and the J gene lost 9 bases, with 15 bases spanning the gap. The CDR3 has 14 residues. The germline gives CDR1 LGHDT, CDR2 YNNKEL (reference sequence). The CDR3 spells CASSQGVWGRSQYF. The CDR3 nucleotides are TGTGCCAGCAGCCAAGGAGTTTGGGGTCGGTCCCAGTACTTC.

This clonotype occurred a few times. This chain connects TRBV28 to TRBJ1-5; D is ambiguous. CDR3 size: 14 residues. Trimming shortened V by 6 bases and J by 0 bases, and 9 bases separated the two germline ends. Germline V lookup: CDR1 MDHEN, CDR2 SYDVKM. In DNA form, the CDR3 reads TGTGCCAGCAGGGGATACTATAGCAATCAGCCCCAGCATTTT. Translated, it gives CASRGYYSNQPQHF.

The J gene is TRBJ1-1, the V gene TRBV14; D gene uncertain. There are 13 residues in the CDR3. CDR1 is SGHDN, CDR2 FVKESK, per germline. Trimming pared 4 bases from V and 2 bases from J, leaving 8 bases between. CDR3 region: CASSRDFNTEAFF. In DNA form, the CDR3 reads TGTGCCAGCAGCCGAGACTTCAACACTGAAGCTTTCTTT.

This chain joins TRBV5-1 and TRBJ2-1; D perhaps matches TRBD2 (6 bases). This CDR3 comprises 13 residues. Trimming cost V 0 bases and J 14 bases, with 15 bases left between them. CDR1 and CDR2 (germline): SGHRS, YFSETQ. CDR3 sequence: CASSLDGGSGKFF. Here the CDR3 DNA reads TGCGCCAGCAGCTTGGATGGGGGGAGTGGAAAGTTCTTC. Full variable domain (outside the CDR3, taken from reference TRBV5-1 and TRBJ2-1): KAGVTQTPRYLIKTRGQQVTLSCSPISGHRSVSWYQQTPGQGLQFLFEYFSETQRNKGNFPGRFSGRQFSNSRSEMNVSTLELGDSALYLCASSLDGGSGKFFGPGTRLTVL.

This clonotype was recorded a few times. J is TRBJ2-3 and V is TRBV5-8; tentative D call: TRBD1 (5 bases). Germline V lookup: CDR1 SGHTS, CDR2 YDEGEE. V was shortened by 2 bases and J by 3 bases, with 7 bases between the two germline ends. This CDR3 has 13 amino acids. The CDR3 reads CASSFDRTDTQYF. DNA for the CDR3: TGTGCCAGCAGCTTTGACAGAACAGATACGCAGTATTTT.

V usage is TRBV11-1 and J usage is TRBJ1-6, with D perhaps matching TRBD1 (6 bases). CDR1 is SGHAT and CDR2 is FQDESV in the germline V gene (reference sequence). V lost 1 base and J 6 bases, leaving 19 bases between the germline ends. The CDR3 is 18 amino acids. The CDR3 DNA sequence: TGTGCCAGCAGCTTAGGTCCAGGGGCTTCGGCGGGTAATTCACCCCTCCACTTT. Its protein is CASSLGPGASAGNSPLHF.

This clonotype was seen repeatedly, ten times or more. The V and J genes are TRBV11-2 and TRBJ2-5, with D unclear. CDR3 length equals 11 residues. Trimming took 4 bases from V and 5 from J, leaving 5 bases between them. CDR1 is SGHAT and CDR2 is FQNNGV in the germline V gene. DNA for the CDR3: TGTGCCAGCAGCTCGTGGGAGACCCAGTACTTC. Its protein product is CASSSWETQYF. Full variable domain (missing parts from reference TRBV11-2 and TRBJ2-5): EAGVAQSPRYKIIEKRQSVAFWCNPISGHATLYWYQQILGQGPKLLIQFQNNGVVDDSQLPKDRFSAERLKGVDSTLKIQPAKLEDSAVYLCASSSWETQYFGPGTRLLVL.

This clonotype was picked up a small number of times. The chain carries TRBV5-1 and TRBJ1-6, with D uncertain. Per the germline V gene, CDR1 is SGHRS and CDR2 is YFSETQ. V lost 0 bases to trimming and J lost 8 bases, with 9 bases between them. The CDR3 runs to 14 residues. CDR3 coding DNA: TGCGCCAGCAGCTTGGATGGTTTTGATTCACCCCTCCACTTT. This codes for CASSLDGFDSPLHF.